This T cell receptor beta chain was documented in a study of post-analysis software for immune sequencing data. Study-level findings and limits: F measure clustering grouped samples strongly by preparation batch.

Prepared TCR beta cDNA libraries contained unique molecular identifiers. Each CDR3 protein gets one entry after TCRdb re-called the PCR reads with MiXCR. The sample yields under 900,000 distinct CDR3 sequences, around 53% seen once. A word on this clonotype: Antigen unknown.

The sample was blood. The sequence was obtained from a girl between 10 and 17 years old with multiple sclerosis.

The chain's CDR3 is CASTLLDTALKRDQPQHF. The CDR3 DNA sequence: TGTGCCAGCACACTGCTGGACACCGCCTTAAAGCGTGATCAGCCCCAGCATTTT. The rearrangement joins TRBV6-1 to TRBJ1-5; TRBD1 might be the D (5 bases). This CDR3 contains 18 residues. Trimming cost V 7 bases and J 5 bases, with 27 bases left between them. Germline V gene lookup returns CDR1 MNHNS and CDR2 SASEGT.